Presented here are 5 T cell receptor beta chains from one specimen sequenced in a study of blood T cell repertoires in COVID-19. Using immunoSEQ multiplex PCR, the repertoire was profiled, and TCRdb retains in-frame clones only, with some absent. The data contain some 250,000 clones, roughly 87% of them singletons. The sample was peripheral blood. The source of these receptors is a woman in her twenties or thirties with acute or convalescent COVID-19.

CDR3 sequence (DNA): TGTGCCAGCGGGCTAGCGGGATTCTACGAGCAGTACTTC. The encoded protein is CASGLAGFYEQYF. The J gene is TRBJ2-7, the V gene TRBV6-5; TRBD2 aligns across 9 bases. V was clipped by 8 bases and J by 3 bases; unmatched bases: 5. This CDR3 is built from 13 residues. Germline CDR1 and CDR2: MNHEY and SVGAGI.

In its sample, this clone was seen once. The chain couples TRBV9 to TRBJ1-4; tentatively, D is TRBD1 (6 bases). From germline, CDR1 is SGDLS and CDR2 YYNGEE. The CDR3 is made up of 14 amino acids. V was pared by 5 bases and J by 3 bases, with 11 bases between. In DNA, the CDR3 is TGTGCCAGCAGTCCACAGGGACCTAATGAAAAACTGTTTTTT. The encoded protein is CASSPQGPNEKLFF.

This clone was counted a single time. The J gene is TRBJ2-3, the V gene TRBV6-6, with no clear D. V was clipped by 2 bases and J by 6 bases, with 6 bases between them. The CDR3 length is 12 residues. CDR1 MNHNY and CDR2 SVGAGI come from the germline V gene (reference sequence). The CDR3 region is CASSYDGDTQYF. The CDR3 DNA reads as TGTGCCAGCAGTTACGACGGGGATACGCAGTATTTT.

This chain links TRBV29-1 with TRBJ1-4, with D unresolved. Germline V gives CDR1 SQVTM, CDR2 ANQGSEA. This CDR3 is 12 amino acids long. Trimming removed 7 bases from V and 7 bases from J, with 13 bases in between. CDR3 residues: CSARDGSEKLFF. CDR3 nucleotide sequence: TGCAGCGCTCGGGATGGGAGTGAAAAACTGTTTTTT.

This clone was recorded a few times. CDR3 loop: CASSQDSGDNSPLHF. CDR3 nucleotides: TGTGCCAGCAGCCAAGATTCAGGGGACAATTCACCCCTCCACTTT. The genes are TRBV3-1 (or the pseudogene TRBV3-2) and TRBJ1-6, with D perhaps TRBD1 (6 bases). The CDR3 extends over 15 amino acids. Germline CDR1 is LGHDT and CDR2 is YNNKEL (reference sequence). Between the trimmed V and J ends, which lost 0 bases and 7 bases, there was a span of 10 bases.